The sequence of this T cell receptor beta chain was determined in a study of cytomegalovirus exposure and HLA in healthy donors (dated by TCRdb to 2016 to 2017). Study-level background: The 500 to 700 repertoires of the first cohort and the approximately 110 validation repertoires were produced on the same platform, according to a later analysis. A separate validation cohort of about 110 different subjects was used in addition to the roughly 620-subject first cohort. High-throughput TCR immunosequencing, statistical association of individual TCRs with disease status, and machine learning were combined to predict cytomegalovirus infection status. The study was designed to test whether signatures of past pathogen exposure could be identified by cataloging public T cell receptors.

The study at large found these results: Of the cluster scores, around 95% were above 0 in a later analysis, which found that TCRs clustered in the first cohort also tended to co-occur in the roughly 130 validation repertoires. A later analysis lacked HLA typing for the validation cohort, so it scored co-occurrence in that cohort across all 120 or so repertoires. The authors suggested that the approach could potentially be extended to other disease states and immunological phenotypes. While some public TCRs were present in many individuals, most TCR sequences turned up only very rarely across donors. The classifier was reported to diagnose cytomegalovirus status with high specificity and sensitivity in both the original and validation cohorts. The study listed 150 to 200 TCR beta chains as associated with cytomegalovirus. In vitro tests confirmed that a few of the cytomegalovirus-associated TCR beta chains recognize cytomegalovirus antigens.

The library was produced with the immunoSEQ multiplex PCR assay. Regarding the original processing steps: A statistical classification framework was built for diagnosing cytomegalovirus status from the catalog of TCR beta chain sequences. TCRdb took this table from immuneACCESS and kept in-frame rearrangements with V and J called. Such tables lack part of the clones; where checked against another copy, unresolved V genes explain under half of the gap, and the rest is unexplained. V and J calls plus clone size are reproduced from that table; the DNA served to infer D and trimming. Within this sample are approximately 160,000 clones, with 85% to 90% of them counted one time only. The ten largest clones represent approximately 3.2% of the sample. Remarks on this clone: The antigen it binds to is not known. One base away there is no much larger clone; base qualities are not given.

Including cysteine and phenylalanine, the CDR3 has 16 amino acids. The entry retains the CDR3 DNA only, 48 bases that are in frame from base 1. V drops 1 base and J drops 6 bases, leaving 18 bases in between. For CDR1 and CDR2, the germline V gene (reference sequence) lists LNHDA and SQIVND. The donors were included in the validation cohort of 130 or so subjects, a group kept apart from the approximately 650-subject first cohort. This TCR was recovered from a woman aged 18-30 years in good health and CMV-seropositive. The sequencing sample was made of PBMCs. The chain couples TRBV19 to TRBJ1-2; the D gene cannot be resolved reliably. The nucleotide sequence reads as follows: TGTGCCAGTAGTATAGGGCGTATCCTCCGGGGAGATGGCTACACCTTC. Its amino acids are CASSIGRILRGDGYTF.